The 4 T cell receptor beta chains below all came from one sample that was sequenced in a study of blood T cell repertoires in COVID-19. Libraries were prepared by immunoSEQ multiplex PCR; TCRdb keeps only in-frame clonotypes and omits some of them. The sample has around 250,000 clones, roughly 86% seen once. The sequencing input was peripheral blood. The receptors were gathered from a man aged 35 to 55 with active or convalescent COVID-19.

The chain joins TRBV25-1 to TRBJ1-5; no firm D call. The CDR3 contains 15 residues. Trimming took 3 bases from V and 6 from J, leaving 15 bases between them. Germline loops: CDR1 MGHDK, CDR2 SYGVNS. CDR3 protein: CASSEVSEEGQPQHF. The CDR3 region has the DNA TGTGCCAGCAGTGAGGTTAGCGAGGAGGGTCAGCCCCAGCATTTT.

CDR3 bases: TGTGCCAGCAGCTTGGGAGGAAACAGGGCCCATGGCTACACCTTC. This codes for CASSLGGNRAHGYTF. The chain links TRBV5-4 to TRBJ1-2; tentatively, D is TRBD1 (6 bases). Germline CDR1 reads SGHNT; CDR2 reads YYREEE (reference sequence). This CDR3 spans 15 amino acids. Trimming took 0 bases from V and 6 from J, leaving 15 bases between them. The full variable domain, in which reference TRBV5-4 and TRBJ1-2 provide the parts outside the CDR3, is ETGVTQSPTHLIKTRGQQVTLRCSSQSGHNTVSWYQQALGQGPQFIFQYYREEENGRGNFPPRFSGLQFPNYSSELNVNALELDDSALYLCASSLGGNRAHGYTFGSGTRLTVV.

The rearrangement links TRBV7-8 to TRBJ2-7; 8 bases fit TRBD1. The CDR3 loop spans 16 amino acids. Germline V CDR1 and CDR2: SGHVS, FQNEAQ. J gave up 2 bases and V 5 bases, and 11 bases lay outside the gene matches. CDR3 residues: CASSLEGQEPTYEQYF. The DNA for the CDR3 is TGTGCCAGCAGCCTAGAGGGACAGGAACCTACCTACGAGCAGTACTTC. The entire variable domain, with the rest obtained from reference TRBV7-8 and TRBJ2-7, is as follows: GAGVSQSPRYKVAKRGQDVALRCDPISGHVSLFWYQQALGQGPEFLTYFQNEAQLDKSGLPSDRFFAERPEGSVSTLKIQRTQQEDSAVYLCASSLEGQEPTYEQYFGPGTRLTVT.

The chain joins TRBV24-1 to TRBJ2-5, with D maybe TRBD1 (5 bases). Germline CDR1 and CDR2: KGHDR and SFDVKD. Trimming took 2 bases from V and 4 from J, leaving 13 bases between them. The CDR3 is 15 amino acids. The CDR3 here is CATSDWGLNGETQYF. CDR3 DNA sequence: TGTGCCACCAGTGATTGGGGCTTGAACGGAGAGACCCAGTACTTC.